This T cell receptor beta chain is from a study of T cell responses to AZD1222 COVID-19 vaccine. Overall study: Pooled in the analysis were second doses at about 4 or about 12 weeks.

Study-wide results and limits: Within unmutated variant regions lay the reported targets of nearly half of spike-specific TCRs.

TCRdb's table, derived via immunoSEQ multiplex PCR, lists solely in-frame clones and lacks some. In the table there are about 130,000 clones, approximately 85% of which are singletons. Unmatched junction bases numbered 10, after V lost 5 bases and J lost 8 bases. This CDR3 region has 15 residues. Germline-derived CDR1 and CDR2 are KGHSH and LQKENI. A word on this clone: The antigen remains unidentified.

The V gene is TRBV18, the J gene TRBJ1-4; 8 bases fit TRBD1. This receptor was obtained from an adult in good health. The specimen comprised peripheral blood, sampled on day 0 of AZD1222 vaccination. CDR3 sequence: CASSRAGGSGEKLFF. As DNA, the CDR3 is TGTGCCAGCTCAAGAGCAGGGGGCTCCGGAGAAAAACTGTTTTTT.